These 24 T cell receptor beta chains were sequenced from one sample in a study of cytomegalovirus exposure and HLA in healthy donors. Use of 60 Vbeta and 13 Jbeta primers characterized the PCR. Produced via immunoSEQ multiplex PCR; TCRdb's table is partial and in-frame only. The table records 180,000 or so clones, approximately 80% of them present only once. The sequenced sample was PBMCs. The receptors were gathered from a woman between 18 and 29 years old in good health and CMV-seropositive.

The J gene is TRBJ2-3, the V gene TRBV9; 8 bases align to TRBD2. The CDR3 is 16 amino acids. V lost 4 bases to trimming and J lost 0 bases; unmatched junction nucleotides: 7. From germline, CDR1 is SGDLS and CDR2 YYNGEE. The CDR3 nucleotides are TGTGCCAGCAGCATCGGGCGGGGGGCCAGCACAGATACGCAGTATTTT. Translating it yields CASSIGRGASTDTQYF.

The rearrangement links TRBV27 to TRBJ1-1; perhaps TRBD1 as D (5 bases). Germline V gives CDR1 MNHEY, CDR2 SMNVEV (reference sequence). Deletions cut 2 bases from V and 5 bases from J, with 9 bases between. The CDR3 spans 13 residues. The chain's CDR3 is CASSLVGGTEAFF. CDR3 nucleotides: TGTGCCAGCAGTTTAGTTGGGGGGACTGAAGCTTTCTTT.

V is TRBV9 and J is TRBJ1-1, with unresolved D. The V gene's germline CDR1 is SGDLS and CDR2 YYNGEE. This CDR3 is built from 13 residues. Trimming shortened V by 0 bases and J by 4 bases, and 7 bases separated the two germline ends. The CDR3 spells CASSVGDGTEAFF. The CDR3 region has the DNA TGTGCCAGCAGCGTAGGAGATGGCACTGAAGCTTTCTTT.

The V call is TRBV10-3, the J call TRBJ2-7, with D maybe TRBD1 (7 bases). The CDR3 has 13 amino acids. The V end was cut by 10 bases, the J end by 3 bases, with 16 bases between. The germline V gene has CDR1 ENHRY and CDR2 SYGVKD. CDR3 nucleotides: TGTGCCACCGGGGGACAGAGCTTCTACGAGCAGTACTTC. Encoded protein: CATGGQSFYEQYF.

The rearrangement uses TRBV5-6 and TRBJ1-1; possible D gene TRBD1, 6 bases. V was clipped by 0 bases and J by 8 bases, with 14 bases between them. Germline CDR1 SGHDT, CDR2 YYEEEE. The CDR3 has 14 residues. Here the CDR3 DNA reads TGTGCCAGCAGCTTGGCCGGGGACAATTTAGAAGCTTTCTTT. Amino acids: CASSLAGDNLEAFF.

This chain links TRBV2 with TRBJ1-6; 7 bases are shared with TRBD1. V lost 5 bases to trimming and J lost 9 bases; unmatched junction nucleotides: 10. This CDR3 spans 15 amino acids. Germline V gives CDR1 SNHLY, CDR2 FYNNEI. DNA of the CDR3: TGTGCCAGCAGTAGTCAGGACAGGATAGGTTCACCCCTCCACTTT. Its translation: CASSSQDRIGSPLHF.

The chain couples TRBV7-6 to TRBJ2-3; 9 bases are shared with TRBD2. This CDR3 region has 13 residues. CDR1 is SGHVS and CDR2 is FNYEAQ in the germline V gene. With V trimmed by 5 bases and J by 5 bases, 2 bases remained unmatched. CDR3 bases: TGTGCCAGCAGCATACTAGCGGGAGATACGCAGTATTTT. It encodes CASSILAGDTQYF.

The gene calls are TRBV7-2 and TRBJ2-4; TRBD2 matches 8 bases. The CDR3 has 17 amino acids. The V segment lost 4 bases and the J segment 2 bases; nucleotides outside the gene matches: 10. Germline V gives CDR1 SGHTA, CDR2 FQGNSA. The CDR3 reads CASSSISGAGPKNIQYF. The DNA for the CDR3 is TGTGCCAGCAGCTCCATTAGCGGGGCGGGGCCCAAAAACATTCAGTACTTC.

The chain has TRBV7-8 and TRBJ2-7; 9 bases align to TRBD1. The germline gives CDR1 SGHVS, CDR2 FQNEAQ. V shed 2 bases, J shed 7 bases, and the junction held 9 bases outside the gene matches. This CDR3 has 15 residues. CDR3 region: CASSLLVGTGLEQYF. CDR3 nucleotide sequence: TGTGCCAGCAGCTTACTCGTCGGGACAGGGTTGGAGCAGTACTTC.

This chain links TRBV28 with TRBJ2-7; a weak D match, TRBD2 (6 bases). V gave up 5 bases and J gave up 3 bases, with 23 bases separating them. CDR1 and CDR2 from the germline V gene are MDHEN and SYDVKM. CDR3 length equals 17 residues. DNA for the CDR3: TGTGCCAGCAGTCCAACACGAACCGGGACTGTAAACTACGAGCAGTACTTC. Translating it yields CASSPTRTGTVNYEQYF. The full variable domain, completed using reference TRBV28 and TRBJ2-7, is DVKVTQSSRYLVKRTGEKVFLECVQDMDHENMFWYRQDPGLGLRLIYFSYDVKMKEKGDIPEGYSVSREKKERFSLILESASTNQTSMYLCASSPTRTGTVNYEQYFGPGTRLTVT.

This clone was observed once. J is TRBJ1-1 and V is TRBV27, with D maybe TRBD1 (6 bases). The CDR3 is 12 residues long. Germline assignment: CDR1 MNHEY and CDR2 SMNVEV (reference sequence). The germline V and J ends were trimmed by 5 bases and 6 bases, with 10 bases remaining between them. CDR3 coding DNA: TGTGCCAGCAGTATGGGGGCCGCTGAAGCTTTCTTT. Its protein product is CASSMGAAEAFF.

The genes are TRBV10-3 and TRBJ1-2; TRBD1 matches 7 bases. This CDR3 has 15 residues. With V trimmed by 1 base and J by 2 bases, 4 bases remained unmatched. Germline V gives CDR1 ENHRY, CDR2 SYGVKD. The CDR3 sequence is CAISEYAGGNYGYTF. DNA of the CDR3: TGTGCCATCAGTGAGTACGCAGGGGGGAACTATGGCTACACCTTC.

The chain joins TRBV5-4 to TRBJ2-5; 11 nucleotides agree with TRBD2. Trimming took 1 base from V and 5 from J; bases not matched to a gene: 1. CDR1 is SGHNT, CDR2 YYREEE, per germline (reference sequence). This CDR3 is 14 amino acids long. CDR3 amino acids: CASSLRTSGETQYF. As DNA, the CDR3 is TGTGCCAGCAGCTTGAGGACTAGCGGGGAGACCCAGTACTTC. The entire variable domain, with the rest obtained from reference TRBV5-4 and TRBJ2-5, is as follows: ETGVTQSPTHLIKTRGQQVTLRCSSQSGHNTVSWYQQALGQGPQFIFQYYREEENGRGNFPPRFSGLQFPNYSSELNVNALELDDSALYLCASSLRTSGETQYFGPGTRLLVL.

The V gene is TRBV6-5, the J gene TRBJ2-1; TRBD2 matches at 9 bases. With 2 bases clipped from V and 7 bases from J, the junction kept 9 bases outside the gene matches. This CDR3 comprises 16 residues. Germline CDR1 is MNHEY and CDR2 is SVGAGI. CDR3 nucleotides: TGTGCCAGCAGTTACCTTGAGGCGGGGGGGCTTAATGAGCAGTTCTTC. The encoded protein is CASSYLEAGGLNEQFF.

V usage is TRBV4-1 and J usage is TRBJ2-4; TRBD2 is a possible D gene (6 bases). This CDR3 is 17 amino acids long. The V gene's germline CDR1 is MGHRA and CDR2 YSYEKL. V was clipped by 1 base and J by 0 bases, with 13 bases between them. This CDR3 reads CASSQGPGVIAKNIQYF. CDR3 in DNA: TGCGCCAGCAGCCAAGGCCCGGGGGTGATAGCCAAAAACATTCAGTACTTC.

DNA for the CDR3: TGTGCCAGCAGCTTGGGACAGGCAGATACGCAGTATTTT. Protein product: CASSLGQADTQYF. The rearrangement joins TRBV5-4 to TRBJ2-3; TRBD1 might be the D (6 bases). The germline CDR1 and CDR2 sequences are SGHNT and YYREEE (reference sequence). This CDR3 comprises 13 residues. Deletions cut 0 bases from V and 4 bases from J, with 6 bases between.

This chain connects TRBV5-1 to TRBJ2-2; 9 bases are a match to TRBD1. The CDR3 is 14 amino acids. Trimming at V came to 3 bases and at J to 7 bases, leaving 4 bases not matched to a gene. CDR1 and CDR2 (germline): SGHRS, YFSETQ. In DNA, the CDR3 is TGCGCCAGCAGCTCACAGGGGGCGCACGGGGAGCTGTTTTTT. It yields the protein CASSSQGAHGELFF.

The chain is built from TRBV30 and TRBJ1-3; 9 bases agree with TRBD1. V dropped 1 base and J dropped 0; count of bases not matched to a gene: 7. CDR1 and CDR2 from the germline V gene are GTSNPN and SVGIG (reference sequence). This CDR3 has 17 residues. The CDR3 spells CAWSGDRVGYSGNTIYF. The DNA for the CDR3 is TGTGCCTGGAGTGGGGACAGGGTAGGGTACTCTGGAAACACCATATATTTT.

Only one count was recorded for this clone. This chain joins TRBV11-2 and TRBJ2-5, with 9 nucleotides matching TRBD2. The germline CDR1 and CDR2 sequences are SGHAT and FQNNGV. The J segment lost 9 bases and the V segment lost 6 bases, leaving 14 bases of the junction unmatched. The CDR3 has 15 amino acids. The CDR3 spells CASSVGGGELRAQYF. DNA of the CDR3: TGTGCCAGCAGTGTTGGCGGGGGGGAGCTTCGGGCCCAGTACTTC.

The genes are TRBV28 and TRBJ2-7; D is possibly TRBD2 (6 bases). V was cut by 1 base and J by 3 bases, with 13 bases left in between. CDR1 MDHEN and CDR2 SYDVKM come from the germline V gene. The CDR3 is 15 residues long. This chain's CDR3 is CASSLSRQGGYEQYF. In nucleotides, the CDR3 is TGTGCCAGCAGTTTATCCCGGCAGGGAGGCTACGAGCAGTACTTC.

This chain joins TRBV5-4 and TRBJ1-2; 7 nucleotides agree with TRBD1. Trimming removed 4 bases from V and 2 bases from J; junction bases left unmatched: 5. Germline V gene data show CDR1 as SGHNT and CDR2 as YYREEE (reference sequence). The CDR3 consists of 14 residues. CDR3 protein: CASSQGQKNYGYTF. In nucleotides, the CDR3 is TGTGCCAGCAGCCAGGGACAGAAAAACTATGGCTACACCTTC.

V usage is TRBV7-8 and J usage is TRBJ2-7; 10 bases align to TRBD1. Germline CDR1 reads SGHVS; CDR2 reads FQNEAQ. Trimming at V came to 4 bases and at J to 6 bases, leaving 3 bases not matched to a gene. The CDR3 length is 13 residues. The CDR3 DNA sequence: TGTGCCAGCAGCTGGGGGGACAGGGGCGAGCAGTACTTC. This sequence encodes CASSWGDRGEQYF.

This chain uses TRBV7-2 with TRBJ2-1; 8 nucleotides align to TRBD2. This CDR3 has 13 amino acids. V trimming: 3 bases; J trimming: 9 bases; junction bases outside the gene matches: 4. The V gene's germline CDR1 is SGHTA and CDR2 FQGNSA. The CDR3 DNA reads TGTGCCAGCAGCTTCGGGGGGGCACTTGAGCAGTTCTTC. Translating it yields CASSFGGALEQFF.

The chain carries TRBV5-6 and TRBJ1-1; 7 bases are a match to TRBD1. The CDR3 extends over 15 amino acids. After removal of 0 bases from V and 0 bases from J, the junction contained 2 bases not matched to a gene. CDR1 and CDR2 (germline): SGHDT, YYEEEE. CDR3 region: CASSLGTGVNTEAFF. The CDR3 DNA reads TGTGCCAGCAGCTTGGGGACAGGAGTGAACACTGAAGCTTTCTTT.